Here is one T cell receptor (beta chain) with its context. Its target is unknown. V shed 8 bases, J shed 8 bases, and the junction held 5 bases outside the gene matches. The germline V gene has CDR1 MNHEY and CDR2 SVGAGI. The length of the CDR3 is 11 residues. This specimen comes from a study of cytomegalovirus exposure and HLA in healthy donors. For the study at large: Inside one of the first data releases sat around 77 million unique TCRs taken from HLA-typed donors.

The PCR was carried out with 60 Vbeta primers and 13 Jbeta primers. Sequencing was performed with immunoSEQ multiplex PCR; in TCRdb, only in-frame clones are kept and a portion is missing. The sample holds roughly 98,000 clones, 81% seen once. All the people who gave samples were healthy bone marrow donors. Study results and caveats: In an earlier analysis, about 90% or about 30%: the productive usage of most TCR beta V segments. Most TCR sequences proved rare, with some public TCRs found in many donors.

The sequenced material came from PBMCs. This TCR came from a man in his forties in good health and CMV-seronegative. The chain links TRBV6-5 to TRBJ1-2; TRBD1 matches 7 bases. This CDR3 is CASGRQGGYTF. The CDR3 bases are TGTGCCAGCGGAAGACAGGGAGGCTACACCTTC.